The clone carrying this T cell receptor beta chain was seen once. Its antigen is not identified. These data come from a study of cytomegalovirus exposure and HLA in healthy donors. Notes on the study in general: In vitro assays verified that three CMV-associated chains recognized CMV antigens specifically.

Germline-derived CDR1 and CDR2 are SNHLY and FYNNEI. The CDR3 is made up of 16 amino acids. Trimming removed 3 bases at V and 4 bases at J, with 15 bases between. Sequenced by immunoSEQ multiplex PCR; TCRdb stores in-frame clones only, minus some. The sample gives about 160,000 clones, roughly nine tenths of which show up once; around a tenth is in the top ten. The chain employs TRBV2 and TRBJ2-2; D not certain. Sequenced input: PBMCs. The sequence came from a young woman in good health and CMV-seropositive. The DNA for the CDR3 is TGTGCCAGCAGTGATTCCGACCCCTCGGGCACCGGGGAGCTGTTTTTT. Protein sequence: CASSDSDPSGTGELFF.